This is a list of T cell receptor beta chains from one sample in a study of CD8 T cells in Susac syndrome. TCRdb redid the calling of the immunoSEQ multiplex PCR reads with MiXCR, one entry per CDR3 protein. Among over 100,000 distinct CDR3 sequences listed, 80% to 95% were seen once. The sequencing sample was made of CD4+ T cells from PBMCs. These receptors were taken from a human donor in good health. CDR3s include the opening cysteine and the closing phenylalanine or tryptophan. A D gene is named only where the DNA matches it firmly. The listing skips clone size in some rows; elsewhere it reads once, few, many or a size class.

clone_size	d_call	v_call	j_call	cdr3_aa	cdr3_nt
-	-	TRBV29-1	TRBJ1-1	CSVETGGMNTEAFF	TGCAGCGTTGAGACTGGGGGTATGAACACTGAAGCTTTCTTT
-	-	TRBV12-3/TRBV12-4	TRBJ1-6	CASRGQDEVPLHF	TGTGCCAGCAGAGGCCAGGATGAGGTACCCCTCCACTTT
-	-	TRBV20-1	TRBJ2-2	CSAAPGGGMNTGELFF	TGCAGTGCCGCGCCCGGAGGGGGTATGAACACCGGGGAGCTGTTTTTT
-	TRBD1	TRBV7-9	TRBJ1-2	CASSLDGTGGAYGYTF	TGTGCCAGCAGCTTAGACGGTACAGGGGGCGCCTATGGCTACACCTTC
-	TRBD1	TRBV5-1	TRBJ2-7	CASSSQGIIHEQYF	TGCGCCAGCAGTTCACAGGGGATAATCCACGAGCAGTACTTC
-	TRBD2	TRBV25-1	TRBJ2-1	CASSVSGRRNEQFF	TGTGCCAGCAGTGTAAGCGGGAGGAGGAATGAGCAGTTCTTC
few	TRBD2	TRBV29-1	TRBJ2-7	CSAAGTSSYEQYF	TGCAGCGCCGCCGGGACTAGCTCCTACGAGCAGTACTTC
few	-	TRBV6-2/TRBV6-3	TRBJ2-7	CASSYLATPYEQYF	TGTGCCAGCAGTTACCTTGCTACTCCCTACGAGCAGTACTTC
-	-	TRBV7-9	TRBJ1-1	CASSLVSGTPDTEAFF	TGTGCCAGCAGCTTAGTTTCCGGGACACCGGACACTGAAGCTTTCTTT
-	-	TRBV15	TRBJ2-3	CATSSPQRASTDTQYF	TGTGCCACCAGCAGTCCACAACGGGCTTCCACAGATACGCAGTATTTT
-	-	TRBV19	TRBJ1-5	CASSTESGGPNQPQHF	TGTGCCAGTAGTACTGAGTCGGGGGGCCCCAATCAGCCCCAGCATTTT
-	-	TRBV2	TRBJ1-5	CASSEGRPNQPQHF	TGTGCCAGCAGTGAAGGCAGGCCTAATCAGCCCCAGCATTTT
-	TRBD2	TRBV30	TRBJ2-1	CAWSARLAVSNEQFF	TGTGCCTGGAGTGCCAGACTAGCGGTATCCAATGAGCAGTTCTTC
-	-	TRBV7-2	TRBJ2-7	CASSKQGPSYEQYF	TGTGCCAGCAGCAAGCAGGGACCGTCTTACGAGCAGTACTTC
-	-	TRBV29-1	TRBJ1-2	CSVEYGQLYGYTF	TGCAGCGTTGAGTACGGACAGCTCTATGGCTACACCTTC
once	TRBD1	TRBV5-1	TRBJ1-1	CASSQTGGNTEAFF	TGCGCCAGCAGCCAGACAGGGGGTAACACTGAAGCTTTCTTT
-	TRBD1	TRBV12-5	TRBJ2-2	CASGRGQGYPFAGELFF	TGTGCTAGTGGAAGAGGACAGGGATACCCTTTCGCCGGGGAGCTGTTTTTT
-	-	TRBV7-9	TRBJ1-4	CASSLGRGNEKLFF	TGTGCCAGCAGCTTGGGCAGGGGAAACGAAAAACTGTTTTTT
-	-	TRBV2	TRBJ2-5	CASSVGTEETQYF	TGTGCCAGCAGTGTAGGGACGGAAGAGACCCAGTACTTC
-	-	TRBV10-3	TRBJ2-5	CAISDGAGQVETQYF	TGTGCCATCAGTGACGGCGCAGGGCAAGTCGAGACCCAGTACTTC
-	-	TRBV5-5	TRBJ2-7	CASSLDYEEYF	TGTGCCAGCAGCTTGGATTACGAGGAGTACTTC
-	TRBD1	TRBV5-4	TRBJ2-5	CASSSRAWTGILGETQYF	TGTGCCAGCAGCTCCCGCGCCTGGACAGGGATATTGGGAGAGACCCAGTACTTC
-	TRBD1	TRBV20-1	TRBJ1-5	CSARADRGGNQPQHF	TGCAGTGCTAGAGCGGACAGGGGTGGTAATCAGCCCCAGCATTTT
-	TRBD2	TRBV11-2	TRBJ2-5	CASSLAGGNQETQYF	TGTGCCAGCAGCTTAGCGGGGGGGAACCAAGAGACCCAGTACTTC
few	-	TRBV9	TRBJ2-3	CASQSRGGTDTQYF	TGTGCCAGCCAGTCCCGAGGGGGCACAGATACGCAGTATTTT
once	-	TRBV29-1	TRBJ1-1	CSGAAGNTEAFF	TGCAGCGGAGCCGCAGGGAACACTGAAGCTTTCTTT
few	-	TRBV2	TRBJ2-7	CASSEAGNYEQYF	TGTGCCAGCAGTGAGGCAGGGAACTACGAGCAGTACTTC
-	TRBD1	TRBV28	TRBJ2-5	CASSLYSGTGVSETQYF	TGTGCCAGCAGTTTATATTCCGGGACAGGGGTGTCAGAGACCCAGTACTTC
-	-	TRBV29-1	TRBJ1-5	CSVETPGCSNQPQHF	TGCAGCGTTGAGACTCCAGGGTGTAGCAATCAGCCCCAGCATTTT
-	TRBD2	TRBV29-1	TRBJ2-1	CSVRGGSYNEQFF	TGCAGCGTGCGGGGAGGGTCCTACAATGAGCAGTTCTTC
-	-	TRBV5-6	TRBJ1-5	CASSLWTISNQPQHF	TGTGCCAGCAGCCTATGGACAATTTCCAATCAGCCCCAGCATTTT
-	-	TRBV20-1	TRBJ2-4	CSASPTAKNIQYF	TGCAGTGCTTCTCCAACAGCCAAAAACATTCAGTACTTC
-	-	TRBV7-2	TRBJ1-3	CASSDRWGGASGNTIYF	TGTGCCAGCAGCGACCGATGGGGAGGGGCCTCTGGAAACACCATATATTTT
-	-	TRBV7-2	TRBJ2-1	CASSLVSGTGNEQFF	TGTGCCAGCAGCTTAGTAAGCGGGACAGGCAATGAGCAGTTCTTC
-	-	TRBV9	TRBJ1-1	CASSRIGRRSTEAFF	TGTGCCAGCAGCCGTATAGGGCGGCGGAGCACTGAAGCTTTCTTT
-	TRBD1	TRBV4-1	TRBJ1-2	CASSRIDRGLGGYTF	TGCGCCAGCAGCAGAATAGACAGGGGGCTTGGTGGCTACACCTTC
-	-	TRBV6-5	TRBJ1-1	CASTDRLNTEAFF	TGTGCCAGCACCGACAGGCTGAACACTGAAGCTTTCTTT
few	-	TRBV5-1	TRBJ2-7	CASRAQGEVHEQYF	TGCGCCAGCAGGGCCCAAGGGGAGGTCCACGAGCAGTACTTC
-	TRBD1	TRBV20-1	TRBJ1-4	CSALQGGDEKLFF	TGCAGTGCGCTACAGGGGGGCGATGAAAAACTGTTTTTT
-	TRBD2	TRBV5-6	TRBJ2-5	CASSRVASGSQETQYF	TGTGCCAGCAGCCGGGTCGCTAGCGGGTCTCAAGAGACCCAGTACTTC
-	-	TRBV7-8	TRBJ2-1	CASSPEAPNEQFF	TGTGCCAGCAGCCCCGAAGCGCCCAATGAGCAGTTCTTC
once	-	TRBV7-2	TRBJ2-5	CASSSGGASQETQYF	TGTGCCAGCAGCTCCGGCGGGGCAAGCCAAGAGACCCAGTACTTC
-	-	TRBV7-9	TRBJ1-1	CASSFPDSGNTEAFF	TGTGCCAGCAGCTTCCCGGACAGCGGGAACACTGAAGCTTTCTTT
-	-	TRBV7-2	TRBJ2-7	CASSLEAGQGHNEQYF	TGTGCCAGCAGCTTAGAGGCGGGGCAGGGGCACAACGAGCAGTACTTC
few	-	TRBV7-2	TRBJ2-7	CASSYGGDEQYF	TGTGCCAGCAGCTACGGCGGGGACGAGCAGTACTTC
-	TRBD1	TRBV25-1	TRBJ2-7	CASSKTGTGGYEQYF	TGTGCCAGCAGTAAAACCGGGACAGGGGGCTACGAGCAGTACTTC